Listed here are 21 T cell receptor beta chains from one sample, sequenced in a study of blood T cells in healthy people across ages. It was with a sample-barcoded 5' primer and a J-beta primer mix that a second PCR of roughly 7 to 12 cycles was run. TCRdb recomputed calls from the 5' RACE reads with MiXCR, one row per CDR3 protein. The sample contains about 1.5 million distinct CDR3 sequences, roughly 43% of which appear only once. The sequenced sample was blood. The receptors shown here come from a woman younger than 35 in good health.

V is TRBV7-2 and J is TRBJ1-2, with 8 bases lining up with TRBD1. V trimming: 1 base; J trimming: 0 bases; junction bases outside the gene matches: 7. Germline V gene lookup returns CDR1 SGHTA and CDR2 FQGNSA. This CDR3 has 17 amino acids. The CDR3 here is CASSLVGTGNANYGYTF. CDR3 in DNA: TGTGCCAGCAGCTTAGTGGGGACAGGCAATGCTAACTATGGCTACACCTTC.

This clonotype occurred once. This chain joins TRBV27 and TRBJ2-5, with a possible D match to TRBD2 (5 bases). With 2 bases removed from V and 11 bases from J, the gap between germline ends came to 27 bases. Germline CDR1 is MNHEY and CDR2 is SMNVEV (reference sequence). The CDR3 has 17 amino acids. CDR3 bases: TGTGCCAGCAGTTTAATCATAGGAGGAATTGACTTCAATGAGCAGTACTTC. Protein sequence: CASSLIIGGIDFNEQYF.

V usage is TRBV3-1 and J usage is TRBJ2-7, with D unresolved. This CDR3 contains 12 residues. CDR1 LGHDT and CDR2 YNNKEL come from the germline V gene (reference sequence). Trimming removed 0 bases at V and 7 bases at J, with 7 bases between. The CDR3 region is CASSQEGWEQYF. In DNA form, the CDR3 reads TGTGCCAGCAGCCAAGAAGGGTGGGAGCAGTACTTC.

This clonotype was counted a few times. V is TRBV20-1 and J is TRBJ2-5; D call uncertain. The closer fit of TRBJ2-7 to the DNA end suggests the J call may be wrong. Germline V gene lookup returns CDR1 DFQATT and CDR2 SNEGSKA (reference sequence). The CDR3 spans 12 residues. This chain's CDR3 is CSGARASDEQYF. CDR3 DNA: TGCAGTGGGGCTAGAGCGTCAGACGAGCAGTACTTC.

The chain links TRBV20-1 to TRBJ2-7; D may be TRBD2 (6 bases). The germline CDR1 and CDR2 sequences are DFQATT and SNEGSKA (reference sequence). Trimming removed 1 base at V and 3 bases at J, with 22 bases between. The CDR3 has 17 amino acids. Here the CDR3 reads CSARGAQPPADYYEQYF. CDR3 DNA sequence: TGCAGTGCTAGAGGAGCCCAGCCACCAGCGGACTACTACGAGCAGTACTTC.

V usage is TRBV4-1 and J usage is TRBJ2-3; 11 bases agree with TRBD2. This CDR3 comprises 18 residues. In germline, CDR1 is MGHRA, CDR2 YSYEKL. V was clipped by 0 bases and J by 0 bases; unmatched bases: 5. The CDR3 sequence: CASSQDTSGSLSTDTQYF. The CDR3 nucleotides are TGCGCCAGCAGCCAAGATACTAGCGGGAGCCTAAGCACAGATACGCAGTATTTT.

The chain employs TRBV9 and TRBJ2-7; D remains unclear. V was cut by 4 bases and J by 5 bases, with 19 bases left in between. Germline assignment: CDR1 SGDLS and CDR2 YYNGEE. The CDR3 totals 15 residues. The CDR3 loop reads CASSPLKSGSDEQYF. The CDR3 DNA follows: TGTGCCAGCAGCCCCCTGAAGTCGGGCTCTGACGAGCAGTACTTC.

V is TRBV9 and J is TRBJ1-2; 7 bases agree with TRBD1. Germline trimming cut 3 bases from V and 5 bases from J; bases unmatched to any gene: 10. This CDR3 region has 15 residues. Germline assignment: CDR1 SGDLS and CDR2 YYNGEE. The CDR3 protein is CASSDTLQGRYGYTF. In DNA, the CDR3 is TGTGCCAGCAGCGATACTCTACAGGGGCGGTATGGCTACACCTTC.

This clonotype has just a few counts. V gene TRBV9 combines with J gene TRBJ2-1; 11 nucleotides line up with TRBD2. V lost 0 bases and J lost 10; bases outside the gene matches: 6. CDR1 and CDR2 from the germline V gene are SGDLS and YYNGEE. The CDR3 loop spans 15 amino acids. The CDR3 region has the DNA TGTGCCAGCAGCGTAGGGGCCACTAGCGGGGGAGAGCAGTTCTTC. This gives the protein CASSVGATSGGEQFF.

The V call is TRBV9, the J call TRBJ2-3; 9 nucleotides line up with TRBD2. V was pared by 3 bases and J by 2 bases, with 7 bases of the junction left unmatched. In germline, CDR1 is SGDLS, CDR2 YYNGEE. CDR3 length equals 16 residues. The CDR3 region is CASSEFPSGATDTQYF. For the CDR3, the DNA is TGTGCCAGCAGCGAATTTCCTAGCGGGGCCACAGATACGCAGTATTTT.

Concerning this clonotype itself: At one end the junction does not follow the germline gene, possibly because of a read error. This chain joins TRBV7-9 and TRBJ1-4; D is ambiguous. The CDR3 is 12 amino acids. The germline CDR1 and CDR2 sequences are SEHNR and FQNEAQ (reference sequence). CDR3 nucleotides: TGTTCCAGCAGCTTCCCTAATGAAAAACTGTTTTTT. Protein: CSSSFPNEKLFF.

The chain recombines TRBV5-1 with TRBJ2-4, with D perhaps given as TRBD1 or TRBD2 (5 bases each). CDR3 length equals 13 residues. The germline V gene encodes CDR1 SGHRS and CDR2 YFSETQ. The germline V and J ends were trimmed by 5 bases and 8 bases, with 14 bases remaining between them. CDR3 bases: TGCGCCAGCAGGACGACAGTGGAGGACATTCAGTACTTC. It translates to CASRTTVEDIQYF.

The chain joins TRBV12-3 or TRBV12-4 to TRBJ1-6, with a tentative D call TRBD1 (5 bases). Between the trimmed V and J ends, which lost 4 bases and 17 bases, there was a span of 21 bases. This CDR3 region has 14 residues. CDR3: CASSSPRWDPSIHF. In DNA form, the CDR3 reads TGTGCCAGCAGTTCACCTAGGTGGGACCCGTCGATCCACTTT.

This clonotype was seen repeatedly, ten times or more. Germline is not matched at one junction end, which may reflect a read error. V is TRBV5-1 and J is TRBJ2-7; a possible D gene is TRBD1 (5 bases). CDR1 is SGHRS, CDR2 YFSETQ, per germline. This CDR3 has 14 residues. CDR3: CASSLGQGIYEQYF. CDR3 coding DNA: TGTGCCAGCAGTTTAGGTCAGGGAATCTACGAGCAGTACTTC.

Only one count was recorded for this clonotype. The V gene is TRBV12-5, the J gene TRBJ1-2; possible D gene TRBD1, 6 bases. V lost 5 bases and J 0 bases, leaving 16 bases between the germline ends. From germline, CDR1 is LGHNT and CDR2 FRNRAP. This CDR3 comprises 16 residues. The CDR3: CASGNYFRGTNYGYTF. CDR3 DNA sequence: TGTGCTAGTGGTAATTACTTCAGGGGAACTAACTATGGCTACACCTTC.

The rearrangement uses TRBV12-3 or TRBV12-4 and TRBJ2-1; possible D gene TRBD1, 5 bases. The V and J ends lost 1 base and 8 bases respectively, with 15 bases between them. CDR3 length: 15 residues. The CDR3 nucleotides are TGTGCCAGCAGTTTAGTTAGGGGCACCGCGGATGAGCAGTTCTTC. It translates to CASSLVRGTADEQFF.

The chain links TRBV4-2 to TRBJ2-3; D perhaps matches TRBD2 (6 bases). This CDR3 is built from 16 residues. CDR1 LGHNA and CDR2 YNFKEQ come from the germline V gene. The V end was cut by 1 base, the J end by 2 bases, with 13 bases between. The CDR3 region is CASSQVPGLATDTQYF. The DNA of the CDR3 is TGTGCCAGCAGCCAAGTTCCGGGACTTGCCACAGATACGCAGTATTTT.

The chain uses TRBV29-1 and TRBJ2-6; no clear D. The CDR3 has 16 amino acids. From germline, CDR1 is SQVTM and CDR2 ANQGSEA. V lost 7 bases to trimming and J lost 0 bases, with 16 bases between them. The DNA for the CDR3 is TGCAGCGCGTCTCAAGATGTTAACTCTGGGGCCAACGTCCTGACTTTC. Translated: CSASQDVNSGANVLTF.

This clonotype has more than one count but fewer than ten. The chain's CDR3 is CASSPGGGINNEQFF. CDR3 sequence (DNA): TGTGCCAGCAGCCCAGGGGGGGGGATCAACAATGAGCAGTTCTTC. The gene calls are TRBV9 and TRBJ2-1; D may correspond to TRBD1 or TRBD2 (7 bases each). V was trimmed by 4 bases and J by 5 bases, leaving 16 bases between them. CDR1 and CDR2 from the germline V gene are SGDLS and YYNGEE. CDR3 size: 15 residues. Using reference TRBV9 and TRBJ2-1 for the parts outside the CDR3, the full variable domain is DSGVTQTPKHLITATGQRVTLRCSPRSGDLSVYWYQQSLDQGLQFLIQYYNGEERAKGNILERFSAQQFPDLHSELNLSSLELGDSALYFCASSPGGGINNEQFFGPGTRLTVL.

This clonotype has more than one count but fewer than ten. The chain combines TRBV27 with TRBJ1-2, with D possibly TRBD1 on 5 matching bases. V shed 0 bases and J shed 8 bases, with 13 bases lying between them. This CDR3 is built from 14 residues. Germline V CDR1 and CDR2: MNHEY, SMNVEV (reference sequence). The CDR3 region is CASSLSRLGLGYTF. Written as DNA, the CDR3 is TGTGCCAGCAGTTTATCGAGACTGGGGCTGGGCTACACCTTC.

CDR3 nucleotides: TGTGCCAGCAGTTTGAACAGGGAGGACTATGGCTACACCTTC. Its protein is CASSLNREDYGYTF. The chain is built from TRBV7-2 and TRBJ1-2; the D gene is possibly TRBD1 (6 bases). CDR3 size: 14 residues. Germline V gene sequence: CDR1 SGHTA, CDR2 FQGNSA. Trimming shortened V by 6 bases and J by 3 bases, and 14 bases separated the two germline ends.